This T cell receptor beta chain appears in the sequencing data of a study of post-analysis software for immune sequencing data. Remarks on this clonotype: Its antigen is as yet unknown.

Unique molecular identifiers tagged the TCR beta cDNA libraries. Out of roughly 0.85 to 11 million T cells, a few hundred thousand cDNA molecules were generated. TCRdb recomputed calls from the PCR reads with MiXCR, one row per CDR3 protein. The sample carries fewer than 550,000 distinct CDR3 sequences, 30% to 40% recorded once. V was trimmed by 4 bases and J by 9 bases, leaving 7 bases between them. Germline CDR1 is SGHVS and CDR2 is FQNEAQ. This CDR3 is built from 12 residues. Study-level points and caveats: Significantly decreased normalized Chao1 diversity was recorded for multiple sclerosis patients relative to controls. Strong co-clustering by F measure linked samples that shared a preparation batch. A few TRBV segments occurring more often in patients than controls included TRBV5-6, TRBV5-1 and TRBV20-1.

The receptor comes from a girl aged 2 to 17 with multiple sclerosis. The material sequenced was blood. This chain uses TRBV7-8 with TRBJ1-6; the D is unclear. CDR3 sequence: CASSSPGSPLHF. In nucleotides, the CDR3 is TGTGCCAGCAGCTCCCCGGGTTCACCCCTCCACTTT.